A single sample is the source of the 22 T cell receptor beta chains below, sequenced in a study of T cells after yellow fever vaccination. TCRdb redid the calling of the 5' RACE reads with MiXCR, one entry per CDR3 protein. The repertoire includes a few hundred thousand distinct CDR3 sequences, roughly 4% of them detected once, and approximately 24% sits in the top ten. The sample was PBMCs, taken 5 days after the yellow fever booster vaccination. These TCRs come from a young man who received the YFV17D yellow fever vaccine.

The genes are TRBV6-2 or TRBV6-3 and TRBJ2-3, with a tentative D call TRBD1 (5 bases). This CDR3 has 15 residues. Trimming cost V 2 bases and J 2 bases, with 11 bases left between them. Germline assignment: CDR1 MNHEY and CDR2 SVGEGT. CDR3 loop: CASSYGEGDTDTQYF. In DNA, the CDR3 is TGTGCCAGCAGTTACGGGGAAGGGGACACAGATACGCAGTATTTT.

Many counts were recorded for this clonotype. The gene calls are TRBV4-3 and TRBJ1-1; 7 positions agree with TRBD1. V lost 4 bases and J lost 8; bases outside the gene matches: 7. The CDR3 is 13 amino acids. Germline V lookup: CDR1 LGHNA, CDR2 YSLEER. This chain's CDR3 is CASSLDREWEAFF. CDR3 DNA sequence: TGCGCCAGCAGCCTCGACAGGGAATGGGAAGCTTTCTTT.

This clonotype was recorded a few times. This chain joins TRBV7-2 and TRBJ1-6; D call uncertain. The germline V gene has CDR1 SGHTA and CDR2 FQGNSA. The CDR3 consists of 11 residues. Between the trimmed V and J ends, which lost 1 base and 17 bases, there was a span of 9 bases. The CDR3 sequence is CASSLDSTFHF. The CDR3 DNA is TGTGCCAGCAGCTTAGATAGTACCTTCCACTTT.

This clonotype was counted ten times or more. The rearrangement uses TRBV10-1 and TRBJ2-2, with D possibly being TRBD2 (5 bases). The germline V and J ends were trimmed by 2 bases and 5 bases, with 9 bases remaining between them. The CDR3 extends over 14 amino acids. Germline CDR1 and CDR2: WNHNN and SYGVQD (reference sequence). The CDR3 loop reads CASSELRGTGELFF. In nucleotides, the CDR3 is TGCGCCAGCAGTGAGCTTCGGGGTACCGGGGAGCTGTTTTTT.

In this sample, this clonotype turned up many times. The rearrangement joins TRBV5-1 to TRBJ2-7, with D tentatively TRBD1 (5 bases). The V and J ends lost 3 bases and 5 bases respectively, with 18 bases between them. Germline CDR1 is SGHRS and CDR2 is YFSETQ. This CDR3 is 15 amino acids long. CDR3 bases: TGCGCCAGCAGCTCCATGTTTAGGGGTCCCCACGAGCAGTACTTC. This encodes CASSSMFRGPHEQYF.

In this sample, this clonotype turned up a few times. The chain recombines TRBV18 with TRBJ2-3, with 8 bases identical to TRBD2. Per the germline V gene, CDR1 is KGHSH and CDR2 is LQKENI. The CDR3 extends over 15 amino acids. The V gene end was trimmed by 5 bases and the J gene end by 1 base; junction bases not matched to a gene: 5. CDR3: CASSDSGARTDTQYF. The CDR3 bases are TGTGCCAGCTCAGATAGCGGGGCGCGCACAGATACGCAGTATTTT.

The table lists this clonotype with many counts. V gene TRBV29-1 combines with J gene TRBJ1-6, with 7 bases lining up with TRBD1. J was trimmed by 4 bases and V by 0 bases; bases with no gene match: 6. The CDR3 is made up of 16 amino acids. CDR1 and CDR2 (germline): SQVTM, ANQGSEA. The CDR3 DNA follows: TGCAGCGTTGAAGAATTGGGGGGACAGTATAATTCACCCCTCCACTTT. Its translation is CSVEELGGQYNSPLHF.

This clonotype was seen at least ten times. The CDR3 loop reads CASSWGTGTGGELFF. Written as DNA, the CDR3 is TGTGCCAGCAGTTGGGGGACCGGGACAGGGGGTGAGCTGTTTTTT. The V gene is TRBV7-8, the J gene TRBJ2-2; TRBD1 matches 11 bases. V gave up 6 bases and J gave up 11 bases; unmatched junction bases: 11. The CDR3 is 15 amino acids. CDR1 is SGHVS and CDR2 is FQNEAQ in the germline V gene. The full variable domain, in which reference TRBV7-8 and TRBJ2-2 provide the parts outside the CDR3, is GAGVSQSPRYKVAKRGQDVALRCDPISGHVSLFWYQQALGQGPEFLTYFQNEAQLDKSGLPSDRFFAERPEGSVSTLKIQRTQQEDSAVYLCASSWGTGTGGELFFGEGSRLTVL.

This clonotype was observed many times. The chain uses TRBV20-1 and TRBJ2-1, with D perhaps matching TRBD2 (6 bases). There are 15 residues in the CDR3. Trimming pared 3 bases from V and 4 bases from J, leaving 16 bases between. CDR1 and CDR2 (germline): DFQATT, SNEGSKA (reference sequence). The CDR3 coding sequence is TGCAGTGCTAGGATCCCTGGCGGGGCGTACAATGAGCAGTTCTTC. Translating it yields CSARIPGGAYNEQFF.

This clonotype was observed at least ten times. The chain uses TRBV7-9 and TRBJ2-1; D unclear. The CDR3 is made up of 12 amino acids. From germline, CDR1 is SEHNR and CDR2 FQNEAQ (reference sequence). The V end was cut by 3 bases, the J end by 0 bases, with 0 bases between. CDR3 region: CASSFSYNEQFF. CDR3 nucleotide sequence: TGTGCCAGCAGCTTCTCCTACAATGAGCAGTTCTTC.

This clonotype appeared a few times. The chain recombines TRBV5-1 with TRBJ2-3; maybe TRBD2 (5 bases). Germline V lookup: CDR1 SGHRS, CDR2 YFSETQ. This CDR3 contains 14 residues. V shed 2 bases and J shed 6 bases, with 13 bases lying between them. The CDR3 loop reads CASSLGLPSDTQYF. DNA for the CDR3: TGCGCCAGCAGCTTAGGACTGCCCTCGGATACGCAGTATTTT.

There are a few counts of this clonotype. The chain is built from TRBV5-6 and TRBJ2-3; D might be TRBD2 (5 bases). The CDR3 runs to 17 residues. The germline gives CDR1 SGHDT, CDR2 YYEEEE. Trimming left V 0 bases short and J 0 bases short, with 14 bases between. This CDR3 is CASSLGLGLISTDTQYF. The CDR3 DNA is TGTGCCAGCAGCTTGGGCCTCGGACTGATTAGCACAGATACGCAGTATTTT. The complete variable domain, with remaining parts taken from reference TRBV5-6 and TRBJ2-3, reads DAGVTQSPTHLIKTRGQQVTLRCSPKSGHDTVSWYQQALGQGPQFIFQYYEEEERQRGNFPDRFSGHQFPNYSSELNVNALLLGDSALYLCASSLGLGLISTDTQYFGPGTRLTVL.

This clonotype was seen more than once but under ten times. The chain uses TRBV7-3 and TRBJ2-2; D unresolved. V shed 2 bases and J shed 7 bases, with 5 bases lying between them. Germline V gives CDR1 SGHTA, CDR2 FQGTGA. CDR3 length equals 12 residues. This chain's CDR3 is CASSLYSGELFF. The CDR3 DNA is TGTGCCAGCAGCTTATACAGCGGGGAGCTGTTTTTT.

The sample holds many counts of this clonotype. The chain joins TRBV18 to TRBJ1-6; 8 bases match TRBD1. V gave up 2 bases and J gave up 7 bases; unmatched junction bases: 4. CDR1 is KGHSH, CDR2 LQKENI, per germline. The CDR3 totals 15 residues. Here the CDR3 DNA reads TGTGCCAGCTCACCAGGGGGACAGGAAAATTCACCCCTCCACTTT. Translation: CASSPGGQENSPLHF.

The chain recombines TRBV9 with TRBJ2-1; D remains unclear. CDR3 length equals 12 residues. Germline values: CDR1 SGDLS, CDR2 YYNGEE. V lost 0 bases to trimming and J lost 6 bases, with 4 bases between them. CDR3 sequence (DNA): TGTGCCAGCAGCGTAGACATCAATGAGCAGTTCTTC. Translated, it gives CASSVDINEQFF.

This clonotype was observed a few times. The chain is built from TRBV7-2 and TRBJ2-2; 11 bases fit TRBD2. Germline V gene sequence: CDR1 SGHTA, CDR2 FQGNSA. This CDR3 region has 17 residues. Trimming cost V 4 bases and J 4 bases; bases outside gene matches: 8. The DNA for the CDR3 is TGTGCCAGCAGCTCCTCACTAGCGGGGGTAGCCACCGGGGAGCTGTTTTTT. Protein: CASSSSLAGVATGELFF.

This clonotype was seen more than once but under ten times. This rearrangement joins TRBV5-1 to TRBJ2-3, with a tentative D call TRBD2 (6 bases). With 7 bases removed from V and 3 bases from J, the gap between germline ends came to 18 bases. The CDR3 has 15 residues. Germline CDR1 SGHRS, CDR2 YFSETQ. DNA for the CDR3: TGCGCCAGCTCCCTGGGACTGTATAAGACAGATACGCAGTATTTT. The encoded protein is CASSLGLYKTDTQYF.

This clonotype was recorded at least ten times. The chain has TRBV3-1 and TRBJ1-2, with D maybe TRBD1 (5 bases). Germline CDR1 and CDR2: LGHDT and YNNKEL (reference sequence). Trimming left V 1 base short and J 7 bases short, with 13 bases between. The CDR3 contains 14 residues. CDR3 residues: CASSQVERGAGYTF. Written as DNA, the CDR3 is TGTGCCAGCAGCCAAGTGGAACGCGGGGCTGGCTACACCTTC.

This clonotype was observed many times. The chain carries TRBV4-1 and TRBJ2-3, with TRBD2 identical over 8 bases. CDR1 is MGHRA, CDR2 YSYEKL, per germline. The CDR3 length is 16 residues. Trimming removed 4 bases from V and 3 bases from J; junction bases left unmatched: 9. The CDR3 nucleotides read TGCGCCAGCAGCCCCGGGGGGAGCGGGGGAACAGATACGCAGTATTTT. It encodes CASSPGGSGGTDTQYF.

Points on this clonotype: This may be a read error: a much more frequent sequence differs by one nucleotide. The CDR3 loop is CASSYSSGPYERYV. In nucleotides, the CDR3 is TGTGCCAGCAGCTACTCTAGCGGACCCTACGAGCGGTACGTC. The gene calls are TRBV7-9 and TRBJ2-7, with 7 bases lining up with TRBD2. The length of the CDR3 is 14 residues. Germline V gives CDR1 SEHNR, CDR2 FQNEAQ (reference sequence).

This clonotype was observed a handful of times. The chain carries TRBV6-1 and TRBJ2-7, with D perhaps matching TRBD2 (6 bases). Trimming left V 6 bases short and J 0 bases short, with 12 bases between. The germline V gene has CDR1 MNHNS and CDR2 SASEGT. The CDR3 covers 14 residues. The CDR3 bases are TGTGCCAGCAGCGGGACGGGAGTCTCCTACGAGCAGTACGTC. It is translated as CASSGTGVSYEQYV.

Many counts were recorded for this clonotype. The V and J genes are TRBV7-2 and TRBJ2-7; the match to TRBD2 covers 7 bases. The CDR3 is 14 amino acids. V lost 5 bases, J lost 2 bases, and 6 bases stayed unmatched. Germline-derived CDR1 and CDR2 are SGHTA and FQGNSA. The CDR3 nucleotides are TGTGCCAGCAGCCTCAGCGGGGATCCCTACGAGCAGTACTTC. As protein: CASSLSGDPYEQYF.